These 31 T cell receptor beta chains were sequenced from one sample in a study of monozygotic twins with inflammatory bowel disease. With the 5' RACE reads reprocessed, TCRdb shows one record per CDR3 protein and no DNA. Here the sample table reports approximately 150,000 distinct CDR3 sequences. Sequenced input: blood. The receptor set was obtained from a human donor with ulcerative colitis or Crohn's disease, or a healthy co-twin of an affected twin (not recorded which).

The rearrangement links TRBV12-3 or TRBV12-4 to TRBJ1-1; lacking DNA, the TRBD1 call made by TCRdb goes unchecked. The CDR3 is 13 residues long. CDR3: CASRSLGNIEAFF.

The V gene is TRBV7-9, the J gene TRBJ2-1; TCRdb proposes TRBD2, but this gene call is untestable without DNA. Germline V gene sequence: CDR1 SEHNR, CDR2 FQNEAQ (reference sequence). The CDR3 is 12 amino acids. This chain's CDR3 is CAGPIIGNEQFF.

The chain carries TRBV6-4 and TRBJ2-7; the D call of TRBD1 rests on TCRdb alone, since no DNA is present to check it. The germline V gene has CDR1 MRHNA and CDR2 SNTAGT. The CDR3 sequence is 15 residues long. CDR3 amino acids: CASSWTGAGLYEQYF.

The rearrangement joins TRBV29-1 to TRBJ1-1. Germline V gene data show CDR1 as SQVTM and CDR2 as ANQGSEA. The length of the CDR3 is 12 residues. The chain's CDR3 is CTHVEGNTEAFF.

The V call is TRBV7-2, the J call TRBJ2-2; checking the TCRdb D call of TRBD2 is not possible without DNA. The CDR3 has 17 amino acids. Germline V CDR1 and CDR2: SGHTA, FQGNSA. Here the CDR3 reads CASSWGTSGRGTGELFF.

The rearrangement joins TRBV5-1 to TRBJ1-2; no DNA is available, so the TRBD1 call from TCRdb remains unchecked. The CDR3 totals 19 residues. From germline, CDR1 is SGHRS and CDR2 YFSETQ. The CDR3 here is CASSRGGLLGDRDQYGYTF.

V and J are TRBV6-1 and TRBJ2-5; with no DNA, the TCRdb D assignment of TRBD2 cannot be verified. The CDR3 length is 14 residues. Germline V gene lookup returns CDR1 MNHNS and CDR2 SASEGT. CDR3 protein: CASSPLLAGETQYF.

This sequence joins TRBV27 and TRBJ1-5. CDR1 is MNHEY, CDR2 SMNVEV, per germline (reference sequence). There are 14 residues in the CDR3. CDR3 loop: CASSPRASFQPQHF.

This chain uses TRBV29-1 with TRBJ2-7. This CDR3 has 11 amino acids. Germline V lookup: CDR1 SQVTM, CDR2 ANQGSEA. The CDR3 spells CSVEDPYEQYF.

V gene TRBV5-4 combines with J gene TRBJ2-1; TCRdb's D gene call, TRBD1, goes unchecked for lack of DNA. Germline CDR1 SGHNT, CDR2 YYREEE (reference sequence). There are 15 residues in the CDR3. The CDR3: CASSLLEGTYNEQFF.

V usage is TRBV7-9 and J usage is TRBJ2-6; TCRdb's assignment of TRBD1 cannot be checked, as there is no DNA. The CDR3 runs to 17 residues. Germline-derived CDR1 and CDR2 are SEHNR and FQNEAQ (reference sequence). The CDR3 is CASSKGTGGAGANVLTF.

The V call is TRBV28, the J call TRBJ1-5. The CDR3 is made up of 16 amino acids. Germline V gene sequence: CDR1 MDHEN, CDR2 SYDVKM. The CDR3 here is CASSPTVGVTNQPQHF.

The rearrangement uses TRBV7-2 and TRBJ1-5; TCRdb's D call of TRBD1 is untestable without DNA. The CDR3 has 15 amino acids. CDR1 and CDR2 (germline): SGHTA, FQGNSA. CDR3 amino acids: CASSARTGTIQPQHF. The complete variable domain, with remaining parts taken from reference TRBV7-2 and TRBJ1-5, reads GAGVSQSPSNKVTEKGKDVELRCDPISGHTALYWYRQSLGQGLEFLIYFQGNSAPDKSGLPSDRFSAERTGGSVSTLTIQRTQQEDSAVYLCASSARTGTIQPQHFGDGTRLSIL.

The chain combines TRBV18 with TRBJ2-3; without DNA, the TCRdb call of TRBD1 cannot be checked. The germline V gene encodes CDR1 KGHSH and CDR2 LQKENI. The CDR3 is 16 residues long. CDR3: CASSPRDRGLGDTQYF. Full variable domain (rest looked up from reference TRBV18 and TRBJ2-3): NAGVMQNPRHLVRRRGQEARLRCSPMKGHSHVYWYRQLPEEGLKFMVYLQKENIIDESGMPKERFSAEFPKEGPSILRIQQVVRGDSAAYFCASSPRDRGLGDTQYFGPGTRLTVL.

The chain combines TRBV29-1 with TRBJ1-1; the TCRdb D gene call, TRBD1, has no DNA to confirm it. This CDR3 has 14 residues. The V gene's germline CDR1 is SQVTM and CDR2 ANQGSEA. The CDR3 loop is CSVEAGGAGTEAFF.

V usage is TRBV4-2 and J usage is TRBJ2-7. The V gene's germline CDR1 is LGHNA and CDR2 YNFKEQ. The CDR3 loop spans 14 amino acids. The CDR3 loop reads CASSQDAGPYEQYF.

The rearrangement uses TRBV11-2 and TRBJ2-1; absent DNA, TCRdb's TRBD1 call cannot be checked. Germline V CDR1 and CDR2: SGHAT, FQNNGV. The length of the CDR3 is 15 residues. This chain's CDR3 is CASSLEPGGFNEQFF.

The chain is built from TRBV5-5 and TRBJ2-3; TCRdb's D call, TRBD1, is unchecked because there is no DNA. This CDR3 region has 16 residues. Looked up from germline, CDR1 is SGHKS and CDR2 is YYEKEE (reference sequence). The CDR3 region is CASSPGFGQGTDTQYF.

The genes are TRBV15 and TRBJ2-1. Germline CDR1 is LNHNV and CDR2 is YYDKDF (reference sequence). The CDR3 is 16 amino acids. The CDR3 loop is CATSRDTMGLIGLQFF.

The chain is built from TRBV3-1 and TRBJ1-1; TCRdb's D call, TRBD1, is unchecked because there is no DNA. This CDR3 region has 12 residues. The germline V gene has CDR1 LGHDT and CDR2 YNNKEL (reference sequence). The CDR3 here is CASSDPGLGAFF.

The chain links TRBV20-1 to TRBJ1-2; TCRdb's assignment of TRBD1 cannot be checked, as there is no DNA. Germline V lookup: CDR1 DFQATT, CDR2 SNEGSKA (reference sequence). This CDR3 is built from 16 residues. This CDR3 is CSARASGRGFVNGYTF.

The rearrangement joins TRBV5-1 to TRBJ2-7; without DNA, the TCRdb call of TRBD2 cannot be checked. The CDR3 runs to 15 residues. CDR1 and CDR2 (germline): SGHRS, YFSETQ. The CDR3 spells CASSPGGLMAYEQYF.

This chain uses TRBV2 with TRBJ1-5; TCRdb indicates TRBD1, and absent DNA this call remains unverified. In germline, CDR1 is SNHLY, CDR2 FYNNEI. The CDR3 contains 14 residues. The CDR3 reads CASSGQLGNQPQHF.

The gene calls are TRBV29-1 and TRBJ2-5. The germline V gene has CDR1 SQVTM and CDR2 ANQGSEA. This CDR3 spans 14 amino acids. CDR3 sequence reads: CSVDGDMYQETQYF.

This sequence joins TRBV30 and TRBJ2-5; TCRdb outputs TRBD1, but without DNA this stays unchecked. Germline CDR1 reads GTSNPN; CDR2 reads SVGIG (reference sequence). CDR3 length: 14 amino acids. The CDR3 region is CAWSVAGGGETQYF.

The chain is built from TRBV28 and TRBJ2-2; TCRdb's D gene call, TRBD1, goes unchecked for lack of DNA. The V gene's germline CDR1 is MDHEN and CDR2 SYDVKM. This CDR3 has 13 amino acids. This CDR3 is CASSFLRAGELFF.

CDR3 region: CASSLFSGLAETQYF. The chain couples TRBV7-6 to TRBJ2-5; TCRdb reports TRBD2, a call that lacks DNA to check it against. This CDR3 has 15 amino acids. Germline V gene lookup returns CDR1 SGHVS and CDR2 FNYEAQ.

This sequence joins TRBV20-1 and TRBJ1-2; TCRdb reports TRBD1, a call that lacks DNA to check it against. Germline assignment: CDR1 DFQATT and CDR2 SNEGSKA (reference sequence). This CDR3 has 14 residues. CDR3 amino acids: CSARDHLGGYGYTF.

V and J are TRBV13 and TRBJ1-6; the D call from TCRdb, TRBD1, cannot be confirmed without DNA. Germline CDR1 and CDR2: PRHDT and FYEKMQ (reference sequence). The CDR3 totals 18 residues. CDR3 protein: CASSLEGQGVELGSPLHF.

V gene TRBV11-2 combines with J gene TRBJ2-5; TCRdb gives TRBD2 as the D gene, but with no DNA this cannot be confirmed. CDR3 size: 16 residues. Germline CDR1 reads SGHAT; CDR2 reads FQNNGV. This CDR3 reads CASSLVPGRVQETQYF.

The V gene is TRBV12-3 or TRBV12-4, the J gene TRBJ2-1. CDR3 length: 11 amino acids. CDR3: CASSTYNEQFF.